A single sample gave rise to the 10 T cell receptor beta chains below, sequenced in a study of beta chain features in type 1 diabetes. The whole isolated RNA underwent reverse transcription, so sequencing captured expressed TCRB transcripts. The protocol was immunoSEQ multiplex PCR, while the TCRdb copy is restricted to in-frame clones and leaves out a portion. In the table there are about 160,000 clones, approximately 9% of which are singletons. These receptors have no known antigen. Broader study findings: In every one of the four CD4+ subsets, TCRB CDR3s were moderately but significantly shorter in Type 1 diabetes patients.

The sequencing input was central memory CD4+ T cells from blood. The source is a woman aged 18 to 35 with type 1 diabetes.

This clone showed up many times. The chain carries TRBV7-2 and TRBJ2-5, with D perhaps matching TRBD2 (7 bases). V was cut by 4 bases and J by 5 bases, with 20 bases left in between. The germline gives CDR1 SGHTA, CDR2 FQGNSA. The CDR3 runs 16 residues. Here the CDR3 DNA reads TGTGCCAGCAGCTCATCTATCGGGGGGCCGTTGGAGACCCAGTACTTC. The encoded protein is CASSSSIGGPLETQYF.

A few counts support this clone. V is TRBV2 and J is TRBJ1-5; possible D gene TRBD1, 6 bases. Germline lookup yields CDR1 SNHLY and CDR2 FYNNEI. The CDR3 sequence is 14 residues long. Trimming took 4 bases from V and 3 from J, leaving 10 bases between them. CDR3 nucleotides: TGTGCCAGCAGTGGGGGGCAGGACAATCAGCCCCAGCATTTT. It is translated as CASSGGQDNQPQHF.

This clone was counted a few times. The chain has TRBV20-1 and TRBJ2-1, with D perhaps TRBD1 (5 bases). The germline V and J ends were trimmed by 6 bases and 9 bases, with 12 bases remaining between them. Germline assignment: CDR1 DFQATT and CDR2 SNEGSKA (reference sequence). The CDR3 has 11 amino acids. CDR3 coding DNA: TGCAGTGCCCAGCCCAGGGTTGAGCAGTTCTTC. Its protein is CSAQPRVEQFF.

This sequence joins TRBV7-9 and TRBJ2-7, with TRBD1 as a possible D gene (5 bases). This CDR3 is built from 13 residues. Germline-derived CDR1 and CDR2 are SEHNR and FQNEAQ (reference sequence). Trimming removed 5 bases at V and 6 bases at J, with 14 bases between. CDR3 residues: CASSKDNNPEQYF. In DNA form, the CDR3 reads TGTGCCAGCAGCAAGGACAACAACCCCGAGCAGTACTTC.

This clone has only a few counts. As DNA, the CDR3 is TGTGCCAGCAGGCCCGGGACAGCCAACACCGGGGAGCTGTTTTTT. Amino acids: CASRPGTANTGELFF. The V gene is TRBV2, the J gene TRBJ2-2; the match to TRBD1 covers 7 bases. CDR1 and CDR2 (germline): SNHLY, FYNNEI. With V trimmed by 6 bases and J by 2 bases, 6 bases remained unmatched. This CDR3 spans 15 amino acids. Complete variable domain (other parts from reference TRBV2 and TRBJ2-2): EPEVTQTPSHQVTQMGQEVILRCVPISNHLYFYWYRQILGQKVEFLVSFYNNEISEKSEIFDDQFSVERPDGSNFTLKIRSTKLEDSAMYFCASRPGTANTGELFFGEGSRLTVL.

The CDR3 region has the DNA TGTGCCAGCAGCTTAGCGTTCGGGGTACAGAACTATGGCTACACCTTC. Translating gives CASSLAFGVQNYGYTF. This chain joins TRBV7-2 and TRBJ1-2; D not resolved. Germline V gene lookup returns CDR1 SGHTA and CDR2 FQGNSA. Trimming took 0 bases from V and 2 from J, leaving 13 bases between them. The CDR3 length is 16 residues.

V gene TRBV5-1 combines with J gene TRBJ2-7; weak D call: TRBD2 (5 bases). Germline V gene sequence: CDR1 SGHRS, CDR2 YFSETQ. This CDR3 comprises 13 residues. V shed 3 bases and J shed 2 bases, with 9 bases lying between them. The CDR3 region has the DNA TGCGCCAGCAGCTCGGGGAGTACCTACGAGCAGTACTTC. This codes for CASSSGSTYEQYF.

The CDR3 reads CASSIFQNTEAFF. DNA for the CDR3: TGTGCCAGTAGTATTTTCCAGAACACTGAAGCTTTCTTT. The chain combines TRBV19 with TRBJ1-1; D ambiguous. V was cut by 3 bases and J by 1 base, with 6 bases left in between. Germline CDR1 is LNHDA and CDR2 is SQIVND (reference sequence). This CDR3 is 13 amino acids long.

The chain links TRBV5-6 to TRBJ2-7; D not certain. This CDR3 spans 13 amino acids. CDR1 and CDR2 (germline): SGHDT, YYEEEE. Trimming removed 3 bases from V and 2 bases from J, with 9 bases in between. The CDR3 DNA reads TGTGCCAGCAGCTCCAGGCAAACCTACGAGCAGTACTTC. Protein product: CASSSRQTYEQYF.

This clone has just a few counts. Written as DNA, the CDR3 is TGCGCCAGCAGCCAGAGGACAGGGGGCAACGAGCAGTACTTC. This gives the protein CASSQRTGGNEQYF. The chain links TRBV4-3 to TRBJ2-7; 11 bases are a match to TRBD1. This CDR3 comprises 14 residues. The germline V gene has CDR1 LGHNA and CDR2 YSLEER. V shed 3 bases and J 5 bases; nucleotides not matched to a gene: 3.